This T cell receptor beta chain originates from a study of OX40 agonist ivuxolimab in advanced cancers. Overall study findings and caveats: At 0.1 to 3.0 mg/kg, clonal expansion of CD4+ and CD8+ blood T cells had occurred by week 6.

Blood sampling took place at baseline, cycle 4 day 1, and cycle 7 day 1. On this clone: What it recognizes is unknown.

Trimming stripped 8 bases from V and 4 bases from J, with 18 bases between. The CDR3 contains 15 residues. Germline CDR1 and CDR2: MNHEY and SVGAGI. Data came from immunoSEQ multiplex PCR; TCRdb stores just in-frame clones and leaves some out. Among tens of thousands of clones listed, 85% to 90% were seen once. The input for sequencing was CD4+ or CD8+ T cells sorted from blood, taken in a trial of the OX40 agonist ivuxolimab. This clonotype originated in an adult with an advanced solid tumor such as melanoma, head and neck, liver or kidney cancer. The rearrangement joins TRBV6-5 to TRBJ2-1; maybe TRBD2 (6 bases). CDR3 sequence: CASRLFRDSYNEQFF. CDR3 coding DNA: TGTGCCAGCCGGTTATTCCGGGACTCTTACAATGAGCAGTTCTTC.